The TCR beta chain under discussion was sequenced for a study of T cell responses to AZD1222 COVID-19 vaccine. Notes on the study in general: Once two AZD1222 doses were given, Spike-specific TCR breadth and depth went up. Vaccine-related CD4 TCRs covered spike, predominating at 160-218 and 743-854.

Germline CDR1 SGHAT, CDR2 FQNNGV. The ends lost 5 bases at V and 2 bases at J; junction bases unmatched: 7. This CDR3 region has 15 residues. This clone was recorded once. The antigen is unknown. Profiled with immunoSEQ multiplex PCR; TCRdb holds only in-frame clones, not every one. The table lists 110,000 or so clones, more than 85% of them singletons, with 6% to 8.5% in the top ten. J is TRBJ1-1 and V is TRBV11-2; 8 nucleotides agree with TRBD1. This sequence was found in an adult who received the AZD1222 COVID-19 vaccine. The sample here was peripheral blood, taken 28 days after the second AZD1222 dose. For the CDR3, the DNA is TGTGCCAGCAGCCCCCCCAGGGGGCTTAACACTGAAGCTTTCTTT. Encoded protein: CASSPPRGLNTEAFF.